The next 8 T cell receptor beta chains were all read from a single sample in a study of blood T cell repertoires in COVID-19. Data came from immunoSEQ multiplex PCR; TCRdb stores just in-frame clones and leaves some out. This sample has about 14,000 clones, with approximately 73% found just once. Material for sequencing was peripheral blood. The receptors shown here come from a boy younger than 10 with active or convalescent COVID-19.

The chain links TRBV2 to TRBJ1-2, with D perhaps TRBD1 (6 bases). The CDR3 consists of 13 residues. The V end lost 4 bases, the J end lost 4 bases, and 10 bases lay between the germline ends. Per the germline V gene, CDR1 is SNHLY and CDR2 is FYNNEI. CDR3 sequence reads: CASSGTGLYGYTF. In DNA, the CDR3 is TGTGCCAGCAGTGGTACAGGGCTCTATGGCTACACCTTC.

V gene TRBV18 combines with J gene TRBJ2-3, with D possibly matching TRBD2 (6 bases). Trimming shortened V by 3 bases and J by 6 bases, and 16 bases separated the two germline ends. The CDR3 is 15 residues long. Germline lookup yields CDR1 KGHSH and CDR2 LQKENI. CDR3 DNA sequence: TGTGCCAGCTCACCCCTAGCGTCCCTAATGGATACGCAGTATTTT. Translating gives CASSPLASLMDTQYF.

This chain links TRBV15 with TRBJ1-3, with TRBD1 as a possible D gene (5 bases). CDR1 is LNHNV and CDR2 is YYDKDF in the germline V gene (reference sequence). V dropped 1 base and J dropped 2 bases, with 9 bases sitting between them. This CDR3 has 15 residues. The CDR3 protein is CATSRGRDTGNTIYF. CDR3 sequence (DNA): TGTGCCACCAGCAGAGGCAGGGATACTGGAAACACCATATATTTT.

This clone was observed a few times. The J gene is TRBJ1-5, the V gene TRBV5-1, with D hard to call. V was trimmed by 0 bases and J by 6 bases, leaving 7 bases between them. This CDR3 has 13 residues. Germline loops: CDR1 SGHRS, CDR2 YFSETQ. The CDR3 DNA sequence: TGCGCCAGCAGCTTGGGAGGGCTTCAGCCCCAGCATTTT. Amino acid sequence: CASSLGGLQPQHF.

In its sample, this clone ranks as medium-sized. V usage is TRBV11-2 and J usage is TRBJ2-5; D unclear. The CDR3 length is 16 residues. Trimming cost V 1 base and J 5 bases, with 17 bases left between them. CDR1 SGHAT and CDR2 FQNNGV come from the germline V gene. CDR3 protein: CASSLGTTPLWETQYF. The CDR3 DNA reads TGTGCCAGCAGCTTAGGAACCACTCCCCTGTGGGAGACCCAGTACTTC.

The chain uses TRBV18 and TRBJ1-1; possible D gene TRBD1, 5 bases. V lost 3 bases, J lost 4 bases, and 15 bases lay in between. Per germline, CDR1 KGHSH and CDR2 LQKENI. This CDR3 comprises 15 residues. CDR3 in amino acids: CASSPPTGLVTEAFF. CDR3 in DNA: TGTGCCAGCTCACCCCCAACGGGACTCGTCACTGAAGCTTTCTTT.

On this clone itself: The germline gene is not matched at one end of the junction; a read error may be the cause. The chain couples TRBV7-9 to TRBJ2-3, with 10 positions matching TRBD2. This CDR3 is 14 amino acids long. CDR1 SEHNR and CDR2 FQNEAQ come from the germline V gene (reference sequence). CDR3: CASSLAGVVDTQYF. The DNA of the CDR3 is TGTGCCAGCAGCCTAGCGGGAGTTGTAGATACGCAGTATTTT.

V is TRBV21-1 and J is TRBJ1-1; the table's TRBD1 call for D was not verified on the DNA. TRBV21-1 is a pseudogene locus. The CDR3 contains 13 residues. In nucleotides, the CDR3 is TGTGCCAGCGCCCCGCTATGGCAGGTTGAAGCTTTCTTT. It encodes CASAPLWQVEAFF.